Presented here are 32 T cell receptor beta chains from one specimen sequenced in a study of blood T cell repertoires in COVID-19. The data were produced by immunoSEQ multiplex PCR, yet TCRdb's version contains in-frame clones alone and is incomplete. Among about 64,000 clones listed, about nine tenths were seen once. The specimen sequenced was peripheral blood. These receptors were obtained from an elderly woman with active COVID-19.

This clone was picked up a small number of times. This chain uses TRBV11-3 with TRBJ2-7; no clear D gene. V dropped 3 bases and J dropped 0 bases, with 6 bases sitting between them. The CDR3 is made up of 13 amino acids. CDR1 and CDR2 (germline): SGHNT, YENEEA. CDR3 loop: CASSFPSSYEQYV. The CDR3 DNA reads as TGTGCCAGCAGCTTTCCTAGCTCCTACGAGCAGTACGTC.

The V gene is TRBV6-5, the J gene TRBJ2-7; 8 nucleotides line up with TRBD1. The trim removed 6 bases at V and 6 bases at J, leaving 7 bases unmatched. From germline, CDR1 is MNHEY and CDR2 SVGAGI. The length of the CDR3 is 13 residues. The CDR3 loop is CASSPRQGREQYV. In DNA form, the CDR3 reads TGTGCCAGCAGCCCGCGACAGGGGCGCGAGCAGTACGTC.

J is TRBJ2-3 and V is TRBV6-5; 10 nucleotides match TRBD1. The V segment lost 8 bases and the J segment 2 bases; nucleotides outside the gene matches: 7. The germline V gene has CDR1 MNHEY and CDR2 SVGAGI. The CDR3 spans 15 residues. The CDR3: CASLRTGGVTDTQYF. The DNA for the CDR3 is TGTGCCAGCTTGAGGACAGGGGGAGTCACAGATACGCAGTATTTT.

This chain connects TRBV9 to TRBJ2-3; the match to TRBD2 covers 11 bases. CDR3 length: 15 amino acids. CDR1 SGDLS and CDR2 YYNGEE come from the germline V gene. V trimming: 3 bases; J trimming: 3 bases; junction bases outside the gene matches: 3. The CDR3 is CASSGSGGATDTQYF. In DNA, the CDR3 is TGTGCCAGCAGCGGTAGCGGGGGGGCGACAGATACGCAGTATTTT.

Only one count was recorded for this clone. V and J are TRBV19 and TRBJ2-7, with TRBD2 matching 7 bases. Germline CDR1 and CDR2: LNHDA and SQIVND (reference sequence). CDR3 length: 15 residues. Trimming at V came to 3 bases and at J to 3 bases, leaving 8 bases not matched to a gene. The CDR3 DNA reads TGTGCCAGTAGTATTCGGCTAGCGGAGAACTACGAGCAGTACTTC. Translating gives CASSIRLAENYEQYF.

The chain combines TRBV6-5 with TRBJ1-1, with 8 bases that match TRBD1. Germline values: CDR1 MNHEY, CDR2 SVGAGI. The CDR3 spans 15 residues. V gave up 6 bases and J gave up 4 bases; unmatched junction bases: 10. The CDR3 nucleotides are TGTGCCAGCAGCGGCCACAGGGGGGGATTCACTGAAGCTTTCTTT. This translates into CASSGHRGGFTEAFF.

J is TRBJ2-3 and V is TRBV13; TRBD2 matches at 11 bases. CDR1 is PRHDT and CDR2 is FYEKMQ in the germline V gene (reference sequence). Unmatched junction bases numbered 12, after V lost 5 bases and J lost 5 bases. The CDR3 sequence is 17 residues long. The CDR3 loop is CASSDRLAGFGGDTQYF. For the CDR3, the DNA is TGTGCCAGCAGCGACCGACTAGCGGGGTTCGGAGGAGATACGCAGTATTTT.

The chain couples TRBV9 to TRBJ1-2; no clear D. The CDR3 totals 15 residues. V dropped 4 bases and J dropped 2 bases, with 15 bases sitting between them. Germline V lookup: CDR1 SGDLS, CDR2 YYNGEE. CDR3 DNA: TGTGCCAGCAGCCCGAGCTACGGGAAAAACTATGGCTACACCTTC. Translated: CASSPSYGKNYGYTF.

This sequence joins TRBV5-1 and TRBJ2-5, with D possibly being TRBD1 (6 bases). V was pared by 3 bases and J by 4 bases, with 13 bases between. CDR1 SGHRS and CDR2 YFSETQ come from the germline V gene. The CDR3 loop spans 14 amino acids. DNA for the CDR3: TGCGCCAGCAGCTCACAGACAGGTGGAGAGACCCAGTACTTC. Encoded protein: CASSSQTGGETQYF.

The rearrangement uses TRBV4-1 and TRBJ1-1; tentative D call: TRBD1 (6 bases). Per the germline V gene, CDR1 is MGHRA and CDR2 is YSYEKL. The CDR3 has 15 amino acids. V lost 7 bases and J lost 4, with 19 bases in between. CDR3: CASTPSRRGGTEAFF. For the CDR3, the DNA is TGCGCCAGCACCCCATCGCGGAGAGGGGGCACTGAAGCTTTCTTT.

The V and J genes are TRBV6-1 and TRBJ1-1; perhaps TRBD1 as D (5 bases). Germline V gene lookup returns CDR1 MNHNS and CDR2 SASEGT. The length of the CDR3 is 14 residues. With 2 bases removed from V and 7 bases from J, the gap between germline ends came to 14 bases. In nucleotides, the CDR3 is TGTGCCAGCAGTGAAAGGAGGGACGGTCTTGAAGCTTTCTTT. The encoded protein is CASSERRDGLEAFF.

This clone has a single count. The chain couples TRBV19 to TRBJ2-5, with D hard to call. CDR1 and CDR2 from the germline V gene are LNHDA and SQIVND (reference sequence). CDR3 length: 14 amino acids. Trimming pared 1 base from V and 1 base from J, leaving 7 bases between. The CDR3 reads CASSIANSQETQYF. The DNA of the CDR3 is TGTGCCAGTAGTATAGCGAACTCCCAAGAGACCCAGTACTTC.

The chain employs TRBV10-2 and TRBJ2-7; D remains unclear. This CDR3 is built from 13 residues. Germline CDR1 WSHSY, CDR2 SAAADI. V was cut by 6 bases and J by 3 bases, with 12 bases left in between. CDR3 residues: CASSPLPNYEQYV. For the CDR3, the DNA is TGCGCCAGCAGCCCGCTACCCAACTACGAGCAGTACGTC.

V usage is TRBV6-6 and J usage is TRBJ1-6; no definite D call. The CDR3 totals 15 residues. Per germline, CDR1 MNHNY and CDR2 SVGAGI (reference sequence). V dropped 0 bases and J dropped 3 bases, with 6 bases sitting between them. In DNA, the CDR3 is TGTGCCAGCAGTTACTCGGGCATCTATAATTCACCCCTCCACTTT. Protein: CASSYSGIYNSPLHF.

The J gene is TRBJ1-2, the V gene TRBV7-9; tentative D call: TRBD1 (5 bases). The ends were cut back, 0 bases at V and 4 bases at J, with 9 bases in the middle. This CDR3 contains 14 residues. The germline V gene encodes CDR1 SEHNR and CDR2 FQNEAQ (reference sequence). The CDR3 DNA reads as TGTGCCAGCAGCTTAGCGCCAGGGCTCTATGGCTACACCTTC. This sequence encodes CASSLAPGLYGYTF.

The gene calls are TRBV5-1 and TRBJ2-1; 9 bases agree with TRBD1. The ends lost 4 bases at V and 0 bases at J; junction bases unmatched: 5. CDR3 length: 16 residues. CDR1 SGHRS and CDR2 YFSETQ come from the germline V gene. Here the CDR3 DNA reads TGCGCCAGCAGCCGCGGGACAGGGATCTCCTACAATGAGCAGTTCTTC. It codes for CASSRGTGISYNEQFF.

This sequence joins TRBV30 and TRBJ1-2; TRBD1 might be the D (6 bases). CDR3 length equals 17 residues. Per the germline V gene, CDR1 is GTSNPN and CDR2 is SVGIG (reference sequence). The V end was cut by 1 base, the J end by 0 bases, with 18 bases between. The CDR3 DNA reads TGTGCCTGGAGTGAAGTTGGGGGCAGTAGGCCTAACTATGGCTACACCTTC. Protein product: CAWSEVGGSRPNYGYTF.

V is TRBV27 and J is TRBJ2-7, with D tentatively TRBD2 (6 bases). In germline, CDR1 is MNHEY, CDR2 SMNVEV (reference sequence). This CDR3 is built from 15 residues. Trimming pared 0 bases from V and 3 bases from J, leaving 12 bases between. The CDR3 nucleotides read TGTGCCAGCAGTTTATCCGGGAGTGAATTCTACGAGCAGTACTTC. Amino acids: CASSLSGSEFYEQYF.

This chain joins TRBV11-2 and TRBJ2-3; 7 bases are shared with TRBD1. V dropped 2 bases and J dropped 0; count of bases not matched to a gene: 5. This CDR3 has 16 residues. Germline assignment: CDR1 SGHAT and CDR2 FQNNGV. The CDR3 sequence: CASSLRQGGSTDTQYF. The CDR3 region has the DNA TGTGCCAGCAGCTTAAGACAGGGTGGTAGCACAGATACGCAGTATTTT. Together with reference TRBV11-2 and TRBJ2-3, the CDR3 gives the full variable domain: EAGVAQSPRYKIIEKRQSVAFWCNPISGHATLYWYQQILGQGPKLLIQFQNNGVVDDSQLPKDRFSAERLKGVDSTLKIQPAKLEDSAVYLCASSLRQGGSTDTQYFGPGTRLTVL.

This rearrangement joins TRBV2 to TRBJ1-2; TRBD1 matches at 12 bases. This CDR3 comprises 17 residues. Germline CDR1 is SNHLY and CDR2 is FYNNEI. The V and J ends lost 8 bases and 6 bases, in that order; junction bases with no gene match: 16. CDR3 in DNA: TGTGCCAGCGCCCCCCCTTCCGGGACAGGGGGCCGTAATGGCTACACCTTC. As protein: CASAPPSGTGGRNGYTF.

The chain uses TRBV9 and TRBJ2-4; 14 bases match TRBD2. Germline V gene lookup returns CDR1 SGDLS and CDR2 YYNGEE. J gave up 1 base and V 2 bases, and 20 bases lay outside the gene matches. This CDR3 has 23 amino acids. The CDR3 here is CASSVADRPTGLAGERAKNIQYF. CDR3 DNA: TGTGCCAGCAGCGTGGCTGACAGGCCAACGGGACTAGCGGGAGAGAGGGCCAAAAACATTCAGTACTTC.

This clone was recorded only once. The chain employs TRBV6-1 and TRBJ2-5, with D hard to call. This CDR3 region has 15 residues. V lost 0 bases and J 5 bases, leaving 13 bases between the germline ends. Germline values: CDR1 MNHNS, CDR2 SASEGT. The CDR3 DNA follows: TGTGCCAGCAGTGAAGCCTGGTCGTTCCGGGAGACCCAGTACTTC. Translating it yields CASSEAWSFRETQYF.

This rearrangement joins TRBV6-2 or TRBV6-3 to TRBJ1-1; 7 bases are a match to TRBD1. Germline lookup yields CDR1 MNHEY and CDR2 SVGEGT. V lost 2 bases to trimming and J lost 6 bases; unmatched junction nucleotides: 6. The CDR3 consists of 14 residues. CDR3 residues: CASSYPRGSAEAFF. DNA for the CDR3: TGTGCCAGCAGTTACCCCAGGGGGTCAGCTGAAGCTTTCTTT.

The V and J genes are TRBV7-2 and TRBJ2-3, with TRBD1 matching over 7 bases. Germline V CDR1 and CDR2: SGHTA, FQGNSA. V gave up 4 bases and J gave up 9 bases; unmatched junction bases: 4. The CDR3 is made up of 12 amino acids. CDR3: CASSSTGYTQYF. For the CDR3, the DNA is TGTGCCAGCAGCTCGACAGGGTACACGCAGTATTTT.

This clone was recorded a few times. The chain recombines TRBV29-1 with TRBJ2-3; D is perhaps TRBD2 (5 bases). The germline V gene encodes CDR1 SQVTM and CDR2 ANQGSEA. The CDR3 has 14 amino acids. V lost 1 base and J 0 bases, leaving 8 bases between the germline ends. The CDR3 coding sequence is TGCAGCGTTGAAGGAGCGGCTAGCACAGATACGCAGTATTTT. Translated, it gives CSVEGAASTDTQYF.

This chain joins TRBV7-9 and TRBJ1-6; D is unclear. Germline V gene lookup returns CDR1 SEHNR and CDR2 FQNEAQ (reference sequence). The CDR3 length is 13 residues. Between the trimmed V and J ends, which lost 5 bases and 4 bases, there was a span of 6 bases. The CDR3 region has the DNA TGTGCCAGCAGCGACGGGTATAATTCACCCCTCCACTTT. It yields the protein CASSDGYNSPLHF.

The chain has TRBV7-9 and TRBJ2-6, with 7 bases aligning to TRBD1. The CDR3 contains 15 residues. Germline CDR1 is SEHNR and CDR2 is FQNEAQ (reference sequence). The V and J ends lost 5 bases and 0 bases, in that order; junction bases with no gene match: 1. The CDR3 spells CASSGTASGANVLTF. The DNA of the CDR3 is TGTGCCAGCAGCGGGACAGCCTCTGGGGCCAACGTCCTGACTTTC. Together with reference TRBV7-9 and TRBJ2-6, the CDR3 gives the full variable domain: DTGVSQNPRHKITKRGQNVTFRCDPISEHNRLYWYRQTLGQGPEFLTYFQNEAQLEKSRLLSDRFSAERPKGSFSTLEIQRTEQGDSAMYLCASSGTASGANVLTFGAGSRLTVL.

This sequence joins TRBV5-1 and TRBJ2-5; perhaps TRBD2 as D (6 bases). The germline CDR1 and CDR2 sequences are SGHRS and YFSETQ. Trimming took 0 bases from V and 1 from J, leaving 10 bases between them. This CDR3 contains 15 residues. The CDR3 DNA is TGCGCCAGCAGCTTGGGAATGGGGGGCCAAGAGACCCAGTACTTC. Protein product: CASSLGMGGQETQYF.

This chain uses TRBV19 with TRBJ1-1, with TRBD1 identical over 10 bases. V trimming: 10 bases; J trimming: 1 base; junction bases outside the gene matches: 9. This CDR3 is 15 amino acids long. CDR1 and CDR2 from the germline V gene are LNHDA and SQIVND (reference sequence). Here the CDR3 reads CATSRQGASNTEAFF. The CDR3 DNA follows: TGTGCCACCTCCCGACAGGGGGCTTCGAACACTGAAGCTTTCTTT.

The chain joins TRBV3-1 (or the pseudogene TRBV3-2) to TRBJ1-2, with 7 positions matching TRBD1. The CDR3 has 17 amino acids. The J segment lost 7 bases and the V segment lost 0 bases, leaving 14 bases of the junction unmatched. From germline, CDR1 is LGHDT and CDR2 YNNKEL (reference sequence). CDR3 nucleotide sequence: TGTGCCAGCAGCCAAGAGCCTCAGGACAGGTCCGTCGGTGGCTACACCTTC. It encodes CASSQEPQDRSVGGYTF.

This clone was recorded a few times. This chain joins TRBV19 and TRBJ2-5, with TRBD2 matching over 15 bases. V dropped 5 bases and J dropped 5; count of bases not matched to a gene: 9. The V gene's germline CDR1 is LNHDA and CDR2 SQIVND (reference sequence). This CDR3 comprises 17 residues. CDR3 amino acids: CASSPAGLAGGGETQYF. The DNA for the CDR3 is TGTGCCAGTAGTCCGGCGGGACTAGCGGGAGGTGGGGAGACCCAGTACTTC.

This rearrangement joins TRBV11-2 to TRBJ2-4; maybe TRBD2 (5 bases). V dropped 1 base and J dropped 5 bases, with 15 bases sitting between them. The germline V gene encodes CDR1 SGHAT and CDR2 FQNNGV. This CDR3 has 16 amino acids. CDR3 sequence (DNA): TGTGCCAGCAGCTTAGGCGGACTGGTTATCGAAAACATTCAGTACTTC. Protein: CASSLGGLVIENIQYF. Together with reference TRBV11-2 and TRBJ2-4, the CDR3 gives the full variable domain: EAGVAQSPRYKIIEKRQSVAFWCNPISGHATLYWYQQILGQGPKLLIQFQNNGVVDDSQLPKDRFSAERLKGVDSTLKIQPAKLEDSAVYLCASSLGGLVIENIQYFGAGTRLSVL.